The rows below give T cell receptor beta chains drawn from one sample of a study of blood T cells in healthy people across ages. MiXCR was run by TCRdb on the 5' RACE reads, yielding one entry per CDR3 protein. The sample holds about 930,000 distinct CDR3 sequences; 25% to 35% are singletons and the top ten take roughly a tenth. These data were likewise used in another study, on T cells of mothers and their children.

The sample consisted of blood. The receptors were sampled from a middle-aged woman in good health. Each CDR3 is given with its conserved first and last residue. D genes are given only for firm matches. Clone size is not always given. Where it is, it says once, few, many or a class for expanded clones.

d_call | j_call | v_call | clone_size | cdr3_aa | cdr3_nt
TRBD1 | TRBJ2-2 | TRBV7-2 | many | CASSLRQGPGELFF | TGTGCCAGCAGCCTAAGACAGGGCCCCGGGGAGCTGTTTTTT
. | TRBJ2-1 | TRBV14 | few | CASSQDPGFRGQPYNEQFF | TGTGCCAGCAGCCAAGATCCGGGCTTTCGAGGACAGCCTTACAATGAGCAGTTCTTC
. | TRBJ2-5 | TRBV20-1 | many | CSVSDRETQYF | TGCAGTGTCTCTGATCGAGAGACCCAGTACTTC
. | TRBJ2-5 | TRBV5-4 | . | CASSTDGGQETQYF | TGTGCCAGCAGCACCGACGGGGGACAAGAGACCCAGTACTTC
. | TRBJ1-6 | TRBV12-3/TRBV12-4 | many | CASSLGQRNSPLHF | TGTGCCAGCAGTTTAGGACAGAGAAATTCACCCCTCCACTTT
. | TRBJ1-2 | TRBV3-1 | . | CASNTPGPLAYGYTF | TGTGCCAGCAACACACCGGGACCATTGGCGTATGGCTACACCTTC
. | TRBJ2-7 | TRBV20-1 | . | CRARDEQTLTYEQYF | TGCAGAGCTAGAGATGAACAAACACTAACCTACGAGCAGTACTTC
TRBD2 | TRBJ2-3 | TRBV7-7 | few | CASSAGLAGSTDTQYF | TGTGCTAGCAGCGCCGGACTAGCGGGGAGCACGGATACGCAGTATTTT
. | TRBJ2-4 | TRBV12-3/TRBV12-4 | many | CASSFGQGIEQYF | TGTGCCAGCAGTTTTGGCCAGGGCATAGAGCAGTACTTC
. | TRBJ2-1 | TRBV7-3 | . | CASSLTLTGGQFF | TGTGCCAGCAGCTTAACGTTAACTGGGGGGCAGTTCTTC
TRBD1 | TRBJ1-2 | TRBV7-9 | . | CASSLGQDGIGYTF | TGTGCCAGCAGCCTAGGACAGGATGGTATAGGCTACACCTTC
. | TRBJ1-1 | TRBV15 | few | CATSSGLHVNTEAFF | TGTGCCACCAGCAGCGGATTACACGTGAACACTGAAGCTTTCTTT
TRBD1 | TRBJ2-5 | TRBV29-1 | . | CSVRTGGEETQYF | TGCAGCGTTAGGACAGGGGGAGAGGAGACCCAGTACTTC
TRBD1 | TRBJ2-4 | TRBV20-1 | many | CSAADRVTKNIQYF | TGCAGTGCTGCCGACAGGGTTACAAAAAACATTCAGTACTTC
. | TRBJ2-1 | TRBV4-1 | many | CASSHVYGAGEQFF | TGCGCCAGCAGCCACGTCTACGGGGCTGGTGAGCAGTTCTTC
TRBD2 | TRBJ2-3 | TRBV7-2 | . | CASSLDHLAGGTDTQYF | TGTGCCAGCAGCTTAGATCATCTAGCGGGGGGCACAGATACGCAGTATTTT
TRBD2 | TRBJ2-1 | TRBV28 | few | CASSQTSGRFNEQFF | TGTGCCAGCAGCCAGACTAGCGGAAGGTTCAATGAACAGTTCTTC
TRBD1 | TRBJ1-4 | TRBV28 | . | CASTGQGIYEKLFF | TGTGCCAGCACGGGACAGGGGATTTATGAAAAACTGTTTTTT
. | TRBJ1-2 | TRBV5-1 | . | CASNQGIANYGYTF | TGCGCCAGCAATCAGGGGATTGCTAACTATGGCTACACCTTC
TRBD1 | TRBJ2-7 | TRBV27 | few | CASASFRDRVHEQYF | TGTGCCAGCGCATCGTTCCGGGACAGGGTACACGAGCAGTACTTC
. | TRBJ2-7 | TRBV11-2 | . | CVSSLSGGYEQYF | TGTGTCAGCAGCTTATCTGGGGGCTACGAGCAGTACTTC
. | TRBJ2-7 | TRBV3-1 | many | CASSPDGGREEQYF | TGTGCCAGCAGCCCCGACGGGGGGCGGGAAGAGCAGTACTTC
TRBD1 | TRBJ2-7 | TRBV20-1 | many | CSAGGTGIKAYEQYF | TGCAGTGCTGGGGGGACAGGGATTAAAGCCTACGAGCAGTACTTC
TRBD2 | TRBJ2-3 | TRBV20-1 | . | CSARDLKRGTDTQYF | TGCAGTGCTAGAGATCTCAAGCGGGGTACAGATACGCAGTATTTT
. | TRBJ1-5 | TRBV6-5 | many | CASSYSRSNQPQHF | TGTGCCAGCAGTTACTCCCGATCGAATCAGCCCCAGCATTTT
. | TRBJ2-3 | TRBV9 | few | CASSVGGLGDTQYF | TGTGCCAGCAGCGTGGGTGGACTGGGAGATACGCAGTATTTT
. | TRBJ1-3 | TRBV12-3/TRBV12-4 | . | CASSLPGEENTIYF | TGTGCCAGCAGTTTACCTGGAGAGGAAAACACCATATATTTT
TRBD1 | TRBJ2-3 | TRBV24-1 | few | CAISEPGQGNTDTQYF | TGTGCCATCAGTGAACCTGGACAGGGGAACACAGATACGCAGTATTTT
. | TRBJ1-5 | TRBV28 | . | CASRRGAGDGNIGNQPQHF | TGTGCCAGCAGGCGGGGCGCAGGGGACGGGAATATTGGCAATCAGCCCCAGCATTTT
. | TRBJ1-2 | TRBV20-1 | . | CSARPGARGGYTF | TGCAGTGCTAGACCGGGGGCGAGGGGAGGCTACACCTTC
TRBD2 | TRBJ2-7 | TRBV7-9 | once | CASSSLAGGHGEQYF | TGTGCCAGCAGCTCCTTAGCGGGGGGGCATGGAGAGCAGTACTTC
TRBD1 | TRBJ1-4 | TRBV20-1 | few | CSARAAGGGSKLFF | TGCAGTGCTAGAGCCGCAGGGGGCGGTTCAAAACTGTTTTTT
. | TRBJ1-2 | TRBV29-1 | many | CSVTDNLDYGYTF | TGCAGCGTTACGGACAATTTGGACTATGGCTACACCTTC
. | TRBJ2-5 | TRBV28 | few | CASSQQTDLGETQYF | TGTGCCAGCAGTCAACAGACAGATCTTGGGGAGACCCAGTACTTC
TRBD1 | TRBJ1-1 | TRBV12-3/TRBV12-4 | few | CASSGQGAGNTEAFF | TGTGCCAGCAGCGGACAGGGGGCAGGGAACACTGAAGCTTTCTTT